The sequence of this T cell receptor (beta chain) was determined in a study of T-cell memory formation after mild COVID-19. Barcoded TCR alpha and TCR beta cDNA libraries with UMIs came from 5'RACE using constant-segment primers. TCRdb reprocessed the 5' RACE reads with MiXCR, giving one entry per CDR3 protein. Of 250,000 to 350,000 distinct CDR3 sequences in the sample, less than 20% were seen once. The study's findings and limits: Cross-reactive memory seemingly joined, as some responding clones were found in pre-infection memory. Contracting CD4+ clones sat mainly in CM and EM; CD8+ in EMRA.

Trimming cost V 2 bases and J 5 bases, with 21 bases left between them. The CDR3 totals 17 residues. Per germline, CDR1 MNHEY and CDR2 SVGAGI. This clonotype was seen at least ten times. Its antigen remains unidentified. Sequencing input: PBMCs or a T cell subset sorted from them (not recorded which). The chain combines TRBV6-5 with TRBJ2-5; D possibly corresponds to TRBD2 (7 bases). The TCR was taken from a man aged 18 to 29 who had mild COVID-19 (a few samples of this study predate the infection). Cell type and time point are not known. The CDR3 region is CASSYDGLRGGLETQYF. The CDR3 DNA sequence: TGTGCCAGCAGTTACGACGGTTTGAGGGGGGGATTGGAGACCCAGTACTTC.